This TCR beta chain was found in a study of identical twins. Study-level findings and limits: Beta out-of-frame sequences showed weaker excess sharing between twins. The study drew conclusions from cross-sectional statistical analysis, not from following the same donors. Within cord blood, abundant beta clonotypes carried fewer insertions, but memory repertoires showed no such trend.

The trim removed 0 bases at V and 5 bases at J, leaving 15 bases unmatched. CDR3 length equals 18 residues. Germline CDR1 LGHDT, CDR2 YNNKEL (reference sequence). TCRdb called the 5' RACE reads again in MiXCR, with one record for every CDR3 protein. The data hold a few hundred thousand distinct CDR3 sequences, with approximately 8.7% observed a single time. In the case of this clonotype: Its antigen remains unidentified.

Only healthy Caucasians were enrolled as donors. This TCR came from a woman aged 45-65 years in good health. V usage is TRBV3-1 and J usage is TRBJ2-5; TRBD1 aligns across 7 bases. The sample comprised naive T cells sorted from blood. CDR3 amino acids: CASSQEGSTGASRETQYF. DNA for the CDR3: TGTGCCAGCAGCCAAGAAGGGTCCACAGGGGCCTCTCGGGAGACCCAGTACTTC.